The rows below give T cell receptor beta chains drawn from one sample of a study of cytomegalovirus exposure and HLA in healthy donors. Assay: immunoSEQ multiplex PCR; the TCRdb copy retains only in-frame clones and omits some. The sample shows roughly 200,000 clones, about 70% of them seen only once. Sequenced: PBMCs. The receptor set was obtained from a man aged 40-49 years in good health and CMV-seropositive. Both conserved end residues are part of each CDR3. D genes are given only for firm matches. Where a row states a size, it is once, few, many or the class of an expanded clone; other rows omit it.

D gene: TRBD1
clone size: NA
V gene: TRBV5-6
CDR3 length: 17
J gene: TRBJ1-4
CDR3 protein: CASSLGDRGLVGEKLFF
CDR3 DNA: TGTGCCAGCAGCTTGGGCGACAGGGGGTTGGTAGGAGAAAAACTGTTTTTT

D gene: TRBD2
clone size: NA
V gene: TRBV7-6
CDR3 length: 13
J gene: TRBJ2-1
CDR3 protein: CASSPSGGGEQFF
CDR3 DNA: TGTGCCAGCAGCCCTAGCGGGGGAGGTGAGCAGTTCTTC

D gene: TRBD1
clone size: few
V gene: TRBV19
CDR3 length: 15
J gene: TRBJ1-2
CDR3 protein: CASSISPQGVYGYTF
CDR3 DNA: TGTGCCAGTAGTATATCCCCACAGGGGGTCTATGGCTACACCTTC

D gene: TRBD1
clone size: NA
V gene: TRBV2
CDR3 length: 14
J gene: TRBJ1-1
CDR3 protein: CASKSSGQATEAFF
CDR3 DNA: TGTGCCAGCAAAAGTTCGGGACAGGCCACTGAAGCTTTCTTT

D gene: TRBD1
clone size: NA
V gene: TRBV6-6
CDR3 length: 15
J gene: TRBJ1-4
CDR3 protein: CASATPDRGDEKLFF
CDR3 DNA: TGTGCCAGCGCAACCCCGGACAGGGGAGACGAAAAACTGTTTTTT

D gene: NA
clone size: NA
V gene: TRBV2
CDR3 length: 14
J gene: TRBJ1-5
CDR3 protein: CASSVDSPNQPQHF
CDR3 DNA: TGTGCCAGCAGTGTGGACAGTCCCAATCAGCCCCAGCATTTT

D gene: NA
clone size: NA
V gene: TRBV6-6
CDR3 length: 13
J gene: TRBJ2-5
CDR3 protein: CASSYRGSQTQYF
CDR3 DNA: TGTGCCAGCAGTTACAGGGGCTCCCAGACCCAGTACTTC

D gene: TRBD1
clone size: NA
V gene: TRBV6-6
CDR3 length: 14
J gene: TRBJ1-5
CDR3 protein: CASSHRGRDQPQHF
CDR3 DNA: TGTGCCAGCAGCCACAGGGGGCGCGATCAGCCCCAGCATTTT

D gene: NA
clone size: NA
V gene: TRBV7-8
CDR3 length: 16
J gene: TRBJ2-4
CDR3 protein: CASSPRRDLAKNIQYF
CDR3 DNA: TGTGCCAGCAGCCCCCGACGGGATTTAGCCAAAAACATTCAGTACTTC

D gene: NA
clone size: NA
V gene: TRBV4-3
CDR3 length: 15
J gene: TRBJ1-1
CDR3 protein: CASSQDPTENTEAFF
CDR3 DNA: TGCGCCAGCAGCCAAGACCCGACAGAGAACACTGAAGCTTTCTTT

D gene: TRBD1
clone size: NA
V gene: TRBV9
CDR3 length: 15
J gene: TRBJ2-5
CDR3 protein: CASSVRGQGGETQYF
CDR3 DNA: TGTGCCAGCAGCGTGCGAGGACAGGGTGGAGAGACCCAGTACTTC

D gene: NA
clone size: NA
V gene: TRBV5-8
CDR3 length: 14
J gene: TRBJ1-5
CDR3 protein: CASSLGTGNQPQHF
CDR3 DNA: TGTGCCAGCAGCTTGGGGACAGGCAATCAGCCCCAGCATTTT

D gene: NA
clone size: once
V gene: TRBV7-9
CDR3 length: 13
J gene: TRBJ2-3
CDR3 protein: CASSSGYTDTQYF
CDR3 DNA: TGTGCCAGCAGCTCAGGGTACACAGATACGCAGTATTTT

D gene: NA
clone size: NA
V gene: TRBV15
CDR3 length: 14
J gene: TRBJ1-6
CDR3 protein: CATSRTSYNSPLHF
CDR3 DNA: TGTGCCACCAGCAGAACAAGTTATAATTCACCCCTCCACTTT

D gene: NA
clone size: NA
V gene: TRBV6-1
CDR3 length: 13
J gene: TRBJ2-7
CDR3 protein: CASSSGVGNEQYF
CDR3 DNA: TGTGCCAGCAGTTCCGGGGTAGGTAACGAGCAGTACTTC

D gene: TRBD1
clone size: once
V gene: TRBV15
CDR3 length: 13
J gene: TRBJ2-5
CDR3 protein: CATSARGRETQYF
CDR3 DNA: TGTGCCACCAGCGCCAGGGGGCGAGAGACCCAGTACTTC

D gene: NA
clone size: NA
V gene: TRBV15
CDR3 length: 11
J gene: TRBJ1-1
CDR3 protein: CATSSFTEAFF
CDR3 DNA: TGTGCCACCAGCAGCTTCACTGAAGCTTTCTTT

D gene: NA
clone size: NA
V gene: TRBV6-1
CDR3 length: 14
J gene: TRBJ1-1
CDR3 protein: CASSEFGGFTEAFF
CDR3 DNA: TGTGCCAGCAGTGAATTTGGAGGGTTCACTGAAGCTTTCTTT

D gene: NA
clone size: NA
V gene: TRBV2
CDR3 length: 14
J gene: TRBJ2-3
CDR3 protein: CASRDLASTDTQYF
CDR3 DNA: TGTGCCAGCAGGGACCTAGCTAGCACAGATACGCAGTATTTT

D gene: NA
clone size: NA
V gene: TRBV19
CDR3 length: 19
J gene: TRBJ2-6
CDR3 protein: CASSIGGQRLHSGANVLTF
CDR3 DNA: TGTGCCAGTAGTATAGGTGGACAGAGACTTCACTCTGGGGCCAACGTCCTGACTTTC

D gene: TRBD1
clone size: few
V gene: TRBV7-2
CDR3 length: 13
J gene: TRBJ1-2
CDR3 protein: CASSVDRGIGYTF
CDR3 DNA: TGTGCCAGCAGTGTCGACAGGGGGATTGGCTACACCTTC

D gene: NA
clone size: few
V gene: TRBV5-6
CDR3 length: 15
J gene: TRBJ2-3
CDR3 protein: CASVFGQGWTDTQYF
CDR3 DNA: TGTGCCAGCGTTTTTGGGCAGGGATGGACAGATACGCAGTATTTT

D gene: NA
clone size: NA
V gene: TRBV6-6
CDR3 length: 15
J gene: TRBJ1-1
CDR3 protein: CASSYSRTSPTEAFF
CDR3 DNA: TGTGCCAGCAGTTACTCTAGGACATCCCCCACTGAAGCTTTCTTT

D gene: TRBD1
clone size: NA
V gene: TRBV27
CDR3 length: 15
J gene: TRBJ1-2
CDR3 protein: CASSDRGRGRYGYTF
CDR3 DNA: TGTGCCAGCTCGGACAGGGGAAGGGGTCGCTATGGCTACACCTTC

D gene: TRBD1
clone size: NA
V gene: TRBV7-2
CDR3 length: 16
J gene: TRBJ1-3
CDR3 protein: CASETNRDRVGNTIYF
CDR3 DNA: TGTGCCAGCGAGACGAATAGAGACAGGGTTGGAAACACCATATATTTT

D gene: TRBD2
clone size: NA
V gene: TRBV28
CDR3 length: 16
J gene: TRBJ2-1
CDR3 protein: CASSLRLAGVYNEQFF
CDR3 DNA: TGTGCCAGCAGTTTAAGGCTAGCGGGGGTGTACAATGAGCAGTTCTTC

D gene: NA
clone size: NA
V gene: TRBV5-4
CDR3 length: 13
J gene: TRBJ2-4
CDR3 protein: CASSFGGANIQYF
CDR3 DNA: TGTGCCAGCAGCTTTGGGGGGGCGAACATTCAGTACTTC

D gene: NA
clone size: NA
V gene: TRBV6-1
CDR3 length: 14
J gene: TRBJ1-1
CDR3 protein: CASSESRLLTGAFF
CDR3 DNA: TGTGCCAGCAGTGAAAGTCGACTCCTTACCGGAGCTTTCTTT

D gene: NA
clone size: NA
V gene: TRBV2
CDR3 length: 15
J gene: TRBJ2-5
CDR3 protein: CASTERAGIQETQYF
CDR3 DNA: TGTGCCAGCACCGAACGGGCAGGGATACAAGAGACCCAGTACTTC

D gene: NA
clone size: NA
V gene: TRBV11-3
CDR3 length: 14
J gene: TRBJ1-2
CDR3 protein: CASSSNDRYYGYTF
CDR3 DNA: TGTGCCAGCAGCTCAAATGACAGGTACTATGGCTACACCTTC

D gene: TRBD1
clone size: NA
V gene: TRBV29-1
CDR3 length: 11
J gene: TRBJ2-1
CDR3 protein: CSVDRGNEQFF
CDR3 DNA: TGCAGCGTCGACAGGGGGAATGAGCAGTTCTTC

D gene: NA
clone size: NA
V gene: TRBV4-3
CDR3 length: 15
J gene: TRBJ1-6
CDR3 protein: CASSQRTARDSPLHF
CDR3 DNA: TGCGCCAGCAGCCAACGGACAGCAAGAGATTCACCCCTCCACTTT

D gene: NA
clone size: NA
V gene: TRBV28
CDR3 length: 13
J gene: TRBJ2-7
CDR3 protein: CASSGGGAYEQYF
CDR3 DNA: TGTGCCAGCAGCGGCGGAGGTGCCTACGAGCAGTACTTC

D gene: NA
clone size: NA
V gene: TRBV5-6
CDR3 length: 14
J gene: TRBJ1-4
CDR3 protein: CASSSRTDREKLFF
CDR3 DNA: TGTGCCAGCAGCTCTCGGACAGATAGGGAAAAACTGTTTTTT

D gene: TRBD2
clone size: NA
V gene: TRBV15
CDR3 length: 14
J gene: TRBJ2-2
CDR3 protein: CATDAGVDTGELFF
CDR3 DNA: TGTGCCACCGATGCGGGGGTCGACACCGGGGAGCTGTTTTTT

D gene: NA
clone size: NA
V gene: TRBV19
CDR3 length: 13
J gene: TRBJ1-1
CDR3 protein: CASGQGRNTEAFF
CDR3 DNA: TGTGCCAGCGGGCAGGGAAGGAACACTGAAGCTTTCTTT

D gene: TRBD1
clone size: NA
V gene: TRBV7-8
CDR3 length: 18
J gene: TRBJ1-3
CDR3 protein: CASSLSAGQGRPGNTIYF
CDR3 DNA: TGTGCCAGCAGCCTAAGCGCGGGACAGGGAAGACCTGGAAACACCATATATTTT

D gene: NA
clone size: NA
V gene: TRBV5-5
CDR3 length: 12
J gene: TRBJ1-5
CDR3 protein: CASSLAGQPQHF
CDR3 DNA: TGTGCCAGCAGCTTGGCCGGTCAGCCCCAGCATTTT

D gene: TRBD1
clone size: NA
V gene: TRBV9
CDR3 length: 16
J gene: TRBJ1-3
CDR3 protein: CASSVEGQGTGNTIYF
CDR3 DNA: TGTGCCAGCAGCGTAGAAGGACAGGGAACTGGAAACACCATATATTTT

D gene: TRBD1
clone size: NA
V gene: TRBV7-9
CDR3 length: 15
J gene: TRBJ2-3
CDR3 protein: CASSPEGAGADTQYF
CDR3 DNA: TGTGCCAGCAGCCCTGAGGGGGCAGGCGCAGATACGCAGTATTTT

D gene: NA
clone size: few
V gene: TRBV6-1
CDR3 length: 15
J gene: TRBJ1-5
CDR3 protein: CASRIPGVGAQPQHF
CDR3 DNA: TGTGCCAGCAGAATACCGGGCGTAGGGGCTCAGCCCCAGCATTTT

D gene: NA
clone size: NA
V gene: TRBV4-2
CDR3 length: 16
J gene: TRBJ1-4
CDR3 protein: CASSQDRGRAHEKLFF
CDR3 DNA: TGTGCCAGCAGCCAAGACCGGGGGAGGGCTCATGAAAAACTGTTTTTT

D gene: NA
clone size: NA
V gene: TRBV15
CDR3 length: 17
J gene: TRBJ1-5
CDR3 protein: CATSREQGAYSNQPQHF
CDR3 DNA: TGTGCCACCAGCAGAGAACAGGGCGCTTATAGCAATCAGCCCCAGCATTTT

D gene: NA
clone size: few
V gene: TRBV2
CDR3 length: 13
J gene: TRBJ2-4
CDR3 protein: CASSTGGGNIQYF
CDR3 DNA: TGTGCCAGCAGTACAGGGGGGGGGAACATTCAGTACTTC

D gene: NA
clone size: NA
V gene: TRBV7-9
CDR3 length: 16
J gene: TRBJ1-6
CDR3 protein: CSSSSTRAGGTTPLHF
CDR3 DNA: TGTTCCAGCAGCTCAACCCGGGCGGGAGGAACTACACCCCTCCACTTT

D gene: TRBD1
clone size: few
V gene: TRBV7-3
CDR3 length: 13
J gene: TRBJ1-1
CDR3 protein: CASSLDRATEAFF
CDR3 DNA: TGTGCCAGCAGCTTAGACAGGGCCACTGAAGCTTTCTTT

D gene: NA
clone size: few
V gene: TRBV5-1
CDR3 length: 14
J gene: TRBJ1-1
CDR3 protein: CASSFIGRNTEAFF
CDR3 DNA: TGCGCCAGCAGCTTTATAGGGAGAAACACTGAAGCTTTCTTT

D gene: TRBD1
clone size: NA
V gene: TRBV11-3
CDR3 length: 15
J gene: TRBJ2-5
CDR3 protein: CASSLDGTGQETQYF
CDR3 DNA: TGTGCCAGCAGCTTAGATGGGACAGGGCAAGAGACCCAGTACTTC

D gene: TRBD1
clone size: NA
V gene: TRBV7-9
CDR3 length: 16
J gene: TRBJ2-7
CDR3 protein: CASTPPPAGGSYEQYF
CDR3 DNA: TGTGCCAGCACCCCTCCGCCGGCAGGGGGATCCTACGAGCAGTACTTC